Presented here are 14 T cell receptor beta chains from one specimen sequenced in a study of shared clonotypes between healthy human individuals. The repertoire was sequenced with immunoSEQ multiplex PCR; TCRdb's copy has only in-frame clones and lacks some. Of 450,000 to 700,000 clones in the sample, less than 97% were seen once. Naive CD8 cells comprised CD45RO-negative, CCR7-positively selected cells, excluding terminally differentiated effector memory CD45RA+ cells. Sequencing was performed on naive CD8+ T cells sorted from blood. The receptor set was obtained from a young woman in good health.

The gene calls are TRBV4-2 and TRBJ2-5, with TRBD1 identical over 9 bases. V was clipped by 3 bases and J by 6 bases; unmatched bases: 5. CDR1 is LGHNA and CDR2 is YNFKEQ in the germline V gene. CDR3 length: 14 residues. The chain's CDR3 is CASSQGTGLKTQYF. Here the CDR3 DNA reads TGTGCCAGCAGCCAGGGGACAGGGTTAAAGACCCAGTACTTC.

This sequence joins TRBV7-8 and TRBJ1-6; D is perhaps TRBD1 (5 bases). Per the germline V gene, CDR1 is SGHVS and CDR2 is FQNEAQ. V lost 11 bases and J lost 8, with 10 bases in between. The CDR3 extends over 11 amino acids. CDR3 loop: CAWGFDSPLHF. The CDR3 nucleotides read TGTGCCTGGGGGTTTGATTCACCCCTCCACTTT.

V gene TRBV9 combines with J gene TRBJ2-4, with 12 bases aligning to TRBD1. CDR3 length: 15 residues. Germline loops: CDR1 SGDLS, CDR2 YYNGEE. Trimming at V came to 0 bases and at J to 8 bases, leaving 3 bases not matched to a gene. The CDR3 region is CASSVVGQGADIQYF. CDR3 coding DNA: TGTGCCAGCAGCGTAGTGGGACAGGGGGCTGACATTCAGTACTTC.

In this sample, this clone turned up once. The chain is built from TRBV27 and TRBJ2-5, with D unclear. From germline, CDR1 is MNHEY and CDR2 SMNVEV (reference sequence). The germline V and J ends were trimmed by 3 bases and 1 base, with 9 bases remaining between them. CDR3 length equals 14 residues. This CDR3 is CASSFSRTQETQYF. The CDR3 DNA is TGTGCCAGCAGTTTCTCGAGGACCCAAGAGACCCAGTACTTC.

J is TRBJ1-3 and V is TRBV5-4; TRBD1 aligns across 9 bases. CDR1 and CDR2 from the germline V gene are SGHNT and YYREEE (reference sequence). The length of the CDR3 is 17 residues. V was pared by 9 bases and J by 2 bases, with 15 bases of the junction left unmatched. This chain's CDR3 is CATHLKDRGYAGNTIYF. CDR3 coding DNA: TGTGCCACCCACCTTAAAGACAGGGGGTACGCTGGAAACACCATATATTTT.

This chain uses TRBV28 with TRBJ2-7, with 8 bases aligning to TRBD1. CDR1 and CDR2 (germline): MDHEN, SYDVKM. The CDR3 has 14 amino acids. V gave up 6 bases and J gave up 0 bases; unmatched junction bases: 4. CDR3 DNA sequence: TGTGCCAGCAGATCCGGGACAGGCTCCTACGAGCAGTACTTC. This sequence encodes CASRSGTGSYEQYF.

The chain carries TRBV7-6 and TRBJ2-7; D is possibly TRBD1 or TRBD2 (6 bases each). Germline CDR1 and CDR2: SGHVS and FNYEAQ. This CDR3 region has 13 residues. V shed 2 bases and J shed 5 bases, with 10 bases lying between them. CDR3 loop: CASSLYRGDEQYF. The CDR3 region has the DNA TGTGCCAGCAGCTTATATAGGGGGGACGAGCAGTACTTC.

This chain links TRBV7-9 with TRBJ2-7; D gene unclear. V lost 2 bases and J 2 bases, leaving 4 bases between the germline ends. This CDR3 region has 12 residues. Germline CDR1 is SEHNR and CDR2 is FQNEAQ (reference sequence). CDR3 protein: CASSLFPYEQYF. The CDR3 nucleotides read TGTGCCAGCAGCTTATTCCCCTACGAGCAGTACTTC.

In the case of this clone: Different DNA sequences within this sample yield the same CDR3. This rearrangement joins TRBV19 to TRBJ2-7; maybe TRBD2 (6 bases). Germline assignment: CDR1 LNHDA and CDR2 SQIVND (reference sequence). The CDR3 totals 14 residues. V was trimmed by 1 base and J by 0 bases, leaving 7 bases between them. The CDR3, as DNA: TGTGCCAGTAGTATAGGGCGGGGCTCCTACGAGCAGTACTTC. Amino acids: CASSIGRGSYEQYF. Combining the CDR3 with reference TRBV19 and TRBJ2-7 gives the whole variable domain DGGITQSPKYLFRKEGQNVTLSCEQNLNHDAMYWYRQDPGQGLRLIYYSQIVNDFQKGDIAEGYSVSREKKESFPLTVTSAQKNPTAFYLCASSIGRGSYEQYFGPGTRLTVT.

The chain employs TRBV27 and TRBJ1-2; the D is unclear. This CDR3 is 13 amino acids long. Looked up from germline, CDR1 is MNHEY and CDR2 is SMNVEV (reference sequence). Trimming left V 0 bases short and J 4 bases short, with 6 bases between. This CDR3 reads CASSLSVLYGYTF. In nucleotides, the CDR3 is TGTGCCAGCAGTTTATCAGTTCTCTATGGCTACACCTTC.

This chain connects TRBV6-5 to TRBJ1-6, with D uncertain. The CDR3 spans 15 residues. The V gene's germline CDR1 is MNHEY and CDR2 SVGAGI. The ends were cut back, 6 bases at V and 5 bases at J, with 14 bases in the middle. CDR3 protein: CASRADPGDNSPLHF. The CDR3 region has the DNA TGTGCCAGCAGAGCCGACCCTGGGGATAATTCACCCCTCCACTTT.

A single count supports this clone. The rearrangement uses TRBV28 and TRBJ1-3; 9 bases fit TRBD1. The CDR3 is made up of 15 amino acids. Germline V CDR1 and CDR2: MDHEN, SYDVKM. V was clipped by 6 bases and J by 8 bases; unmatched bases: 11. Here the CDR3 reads CASRARDRVRDTIYF. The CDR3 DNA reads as TGTGCCAGCAGGGCCCGGGACAGGGTTCGAGACACCATATATTTT.

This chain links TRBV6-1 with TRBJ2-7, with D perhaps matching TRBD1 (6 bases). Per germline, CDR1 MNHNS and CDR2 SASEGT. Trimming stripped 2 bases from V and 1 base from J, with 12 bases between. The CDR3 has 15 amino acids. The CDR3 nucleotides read TGTGCCAGCAGTGAATATTCGCAGGGGTCCTACGAGCAGTACTTC. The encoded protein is CASSEYSQGSYEQYF.

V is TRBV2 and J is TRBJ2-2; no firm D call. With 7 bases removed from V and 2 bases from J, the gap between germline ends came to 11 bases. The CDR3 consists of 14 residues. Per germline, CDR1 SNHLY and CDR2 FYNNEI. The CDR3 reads CASISLVNTGELFF. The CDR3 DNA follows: TGTGCCAGCATTTCGCTCGTTAACACCGGGGAGCTGTTTTTT.